This T cell receptor (beta chain) was obtained from a study of cytomegalovirus exposure and HLA in healthy donors. Per germline, CDR1 SEHNR and CDR2 FQNEAQ (reference sequence). CDR3 length: 18 residues. PCR primers comprised 60 Vbeta and 13 Jbeta primers. TCRdb keeps only in-frame clones here, not all; method: immunoSEQ multiplex PCR. The table shows 150,000 to 200,000 clones, with under 90% occurring only once. Study results and limitations: In a later analysis, compared with equally common non-associated chains, HLA-associated beta chains were more expanded. Later work found that TCR association rates differed between HLA loci; DRB1 had the most and HLA-C the fewest. A later analysis by the authors found several of the most significant clusters apparently linked to common viral pathogens.

As to this clone: Its antigen is undetermined. One junction end disagrees with the germline gene, perhaps due to a read error.

Sequencing used PBMCs. The V call is TRBV7-9, the J call TRBJ1-1, with 9 nucleotides matching TRBD1. This TCR derives from a man between 18 and 29 years old in good health and CMV-seronegative. Written as DNA, the CDR3 is TGTTCCAGCAGCCATGGACAGGGGAAATCGACCGTGTTCACTGAAGCTTTCTTT. This sequence encodes CSSSHGQGKSTVFTEAFF.